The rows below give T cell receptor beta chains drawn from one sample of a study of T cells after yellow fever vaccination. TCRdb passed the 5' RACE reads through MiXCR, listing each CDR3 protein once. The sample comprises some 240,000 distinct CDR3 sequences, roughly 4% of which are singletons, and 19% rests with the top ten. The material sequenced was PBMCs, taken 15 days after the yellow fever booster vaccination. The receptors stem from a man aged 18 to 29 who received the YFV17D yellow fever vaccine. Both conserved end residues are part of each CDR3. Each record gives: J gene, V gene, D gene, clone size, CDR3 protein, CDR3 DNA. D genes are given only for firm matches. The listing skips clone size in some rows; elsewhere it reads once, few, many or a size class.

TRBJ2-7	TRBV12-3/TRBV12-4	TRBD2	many	CASSFRGSGGSYEQYF	TGTGCCAGCAGTTTCAGGGGTAGCGGGGGTTCCTACGAGCAGTACTTC
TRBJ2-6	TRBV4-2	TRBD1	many	CASNERDRGGGANVLTF	TGTGCCAGCAACGAACGGGACAGGGGTGGTGGGGCCAACGTCCTGACTTTC
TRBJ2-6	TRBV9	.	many	CASSTHPSGANVLTF	TGTGCCAGCAGCACCCACCCCTCTGGGGCCAACGTCCTGACTTTC
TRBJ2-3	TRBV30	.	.	CAWIQGASTDTQYF	TGTGCCTGGATTCAAGGGGCTAGCACAGATACGCAGTATTTT
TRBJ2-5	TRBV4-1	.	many	CASSQVKEARVTETQYF	TGCGCCAGCAGCCAAGTAAAAGAGGCAAGGGTTACGGAGACCCAGTACTTC
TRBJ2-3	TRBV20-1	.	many	CSVRPGTSSTDTQYF	TGCAGTGTTCGACCCGGGACCTCGAGTACAGATACGCAGTATTTT
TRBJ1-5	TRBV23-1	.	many	CASSQFSNQPQHF	TGCGCCAGCAGTCAATTCAGCAATCAGCCCCAGCATTTT
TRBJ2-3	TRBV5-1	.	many	CASSLGRLRGDTQYF	TGCGCCAGCAGCTTGGGCCGGCTCAGGGGCGATACGCAGTATTTT
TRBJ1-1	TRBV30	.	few	CAWSAFNMAFF	TGTGCCTGGAGTGCCTTTAATATGGCTTTCTTT
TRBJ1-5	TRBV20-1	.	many	CSATSGGSNQPQHF	TGCAGTGCTACCTCGGGGGGGAGCAATCAGCCCCAGCATTTT
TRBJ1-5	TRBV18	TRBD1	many	CASSPGQGARDQPQHF	TGTGCCAGCTCACCGGGACAGGGGGCGAGGGATCAGCCCCAGCATTTT
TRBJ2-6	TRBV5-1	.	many	CASSRNPRDISGANVLTF	TGCGCCAGCAGCCGGAACCCTCGGGACATCTCTGGGGCCAACGTCCTGACTTTC
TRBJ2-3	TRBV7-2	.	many	CASSLGLVAQYF	TGTGCCAGCAGCTTAGGACTAGTCGCGCAGTATTTT
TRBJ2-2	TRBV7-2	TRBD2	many	CASSNSGGAHGELFF	TGTGCCAGCAGCAATAGCGGGGGGGCTCACGGGGAGCTGTTTTTT
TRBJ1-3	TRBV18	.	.	CASSPSASGNTIYF	TGTGCCAGCTCACCATCAGCCTCTGGAAACACCATATATTTT
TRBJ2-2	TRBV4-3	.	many	CASSKEPPGHYTGELFF	TGCGCCAGCAGCAAGGAACCTCCGGGACATTACACCGGGGAGCTGTTTTTT
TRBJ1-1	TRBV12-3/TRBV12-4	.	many	CASSLQEGMIWAFF	TGTGCCAGCAGTTTACAAGAGGGTATGATATGGGCTTTCTTT